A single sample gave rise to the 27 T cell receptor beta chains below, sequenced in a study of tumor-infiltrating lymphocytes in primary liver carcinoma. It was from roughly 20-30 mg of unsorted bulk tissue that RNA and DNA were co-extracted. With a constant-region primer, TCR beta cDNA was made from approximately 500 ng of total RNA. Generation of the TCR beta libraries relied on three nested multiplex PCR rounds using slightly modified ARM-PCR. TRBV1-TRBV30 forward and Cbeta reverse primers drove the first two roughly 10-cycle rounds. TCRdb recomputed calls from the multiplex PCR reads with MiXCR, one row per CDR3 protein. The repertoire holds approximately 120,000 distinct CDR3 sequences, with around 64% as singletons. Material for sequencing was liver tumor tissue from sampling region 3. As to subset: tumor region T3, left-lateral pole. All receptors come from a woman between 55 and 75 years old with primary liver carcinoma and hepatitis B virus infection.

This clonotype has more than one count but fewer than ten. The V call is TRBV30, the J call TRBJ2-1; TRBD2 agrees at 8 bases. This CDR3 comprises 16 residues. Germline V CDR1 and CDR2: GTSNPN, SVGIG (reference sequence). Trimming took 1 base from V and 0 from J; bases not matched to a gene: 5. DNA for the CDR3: TGTGCCTGGAGTGGGGCTAGCGGGCCCTCCTACAATGAGCAGTTCTTC. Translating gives CAWSGASGPSYNEQFF. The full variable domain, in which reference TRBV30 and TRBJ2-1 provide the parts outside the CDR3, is SQTIHQWPATLVQPVGSPLSLECTVEGTSNPNLYWYRQAAGRGLQLLFYSVGIGQISSEVPQNLSASRPQDRQFILSSKKLLLSDSGFYLCAWSGASGPSYNEQFFGPGTRLTVL.

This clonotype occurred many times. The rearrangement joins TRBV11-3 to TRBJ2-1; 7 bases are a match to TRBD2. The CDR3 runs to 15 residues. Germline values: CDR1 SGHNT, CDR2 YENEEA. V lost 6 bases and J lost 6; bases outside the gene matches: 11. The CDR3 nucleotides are TGTGCCAGCAGACAGGCGGCGGGAGCCGTCAATGAGCAGTTCTTC. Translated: CASRQAAGAVNEQFF.

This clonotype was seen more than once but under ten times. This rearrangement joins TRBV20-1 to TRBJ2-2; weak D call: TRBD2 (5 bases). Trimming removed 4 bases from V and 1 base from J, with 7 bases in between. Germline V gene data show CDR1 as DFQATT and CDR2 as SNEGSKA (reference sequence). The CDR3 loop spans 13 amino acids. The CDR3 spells CSAKRGNTGELFF. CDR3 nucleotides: TGCAGTGCTAAACGGGGGAACACCGGGGAGCTGTTTTTT.

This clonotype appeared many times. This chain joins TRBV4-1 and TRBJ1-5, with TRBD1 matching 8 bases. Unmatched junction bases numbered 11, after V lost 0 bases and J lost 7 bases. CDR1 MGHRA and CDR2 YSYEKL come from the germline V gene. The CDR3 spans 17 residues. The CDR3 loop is CASSQDVAQGVWQPQHF. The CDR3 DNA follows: TGCGCCAGCAGCCAAGATGTTGCACAGGGGGTGTGGCAGCCCCAGCATTTT.

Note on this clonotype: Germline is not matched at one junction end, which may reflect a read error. The CDR3: CASSSGTSGKLEQFF. In DNA, the CDR3 is TGTGCCAGCAGCTCAGGAACTAGTGGGAAGCTTGAGCAATTCTTC. This chain links TRBV11-3 with TRBJ2-1; D possibly corresponds to TRBD2 (5 bases). Germline V gene lookup returns CDR1 SGHNT and CDR2 YENEEA. This CDR3 is 15 amino acids long.

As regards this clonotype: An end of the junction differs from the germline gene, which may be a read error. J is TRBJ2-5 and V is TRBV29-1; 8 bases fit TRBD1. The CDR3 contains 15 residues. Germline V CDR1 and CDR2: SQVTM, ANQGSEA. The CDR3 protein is CSVTTGGIAQDTQYF. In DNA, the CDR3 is TGCAGCGTAACCACAGGGGGGATTGCCCAAGATACCCAGTACTTC.

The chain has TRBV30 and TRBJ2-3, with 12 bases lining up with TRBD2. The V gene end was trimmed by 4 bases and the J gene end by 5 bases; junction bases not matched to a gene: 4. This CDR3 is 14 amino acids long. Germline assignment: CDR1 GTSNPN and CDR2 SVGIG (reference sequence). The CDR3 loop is CAWTLGLAGDTQYF. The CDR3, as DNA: TGTGCCTGGACGTTGGGACTAGCGGGAGATACGCAGTATTTT. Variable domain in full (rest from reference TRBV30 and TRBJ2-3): SQTIHQWPATLVQPVGSPLSLECTVEGTSNPNLYWYRQAAGRGLQLLFYSVGIGQISSEVPQNLSASRPQDRQFILSSKKLLLSDSGFYLCAWTLGLAGDTQYFGPGTRLTVL.

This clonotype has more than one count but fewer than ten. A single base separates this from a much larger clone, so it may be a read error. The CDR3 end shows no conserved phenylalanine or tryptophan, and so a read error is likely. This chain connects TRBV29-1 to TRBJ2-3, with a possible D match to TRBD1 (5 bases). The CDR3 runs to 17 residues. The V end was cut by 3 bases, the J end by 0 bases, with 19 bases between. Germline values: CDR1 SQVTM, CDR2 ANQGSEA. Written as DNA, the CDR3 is TGCAGCGTTGAGGACACCGGCGCGCCGTCTAGCACAGATACGCAGTATCTT. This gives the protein CSVEDTGAPSSTDTQYL.

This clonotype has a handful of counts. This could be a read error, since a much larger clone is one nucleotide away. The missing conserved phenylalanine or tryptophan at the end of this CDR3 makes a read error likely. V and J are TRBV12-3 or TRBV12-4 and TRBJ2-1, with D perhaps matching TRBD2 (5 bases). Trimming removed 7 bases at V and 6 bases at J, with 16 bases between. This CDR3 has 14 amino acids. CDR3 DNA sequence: TGTGCCAGCACTAGGAGAGGGTACGCCAATGAGCAGTTCCTC. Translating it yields CASTRRGYANEQFL.

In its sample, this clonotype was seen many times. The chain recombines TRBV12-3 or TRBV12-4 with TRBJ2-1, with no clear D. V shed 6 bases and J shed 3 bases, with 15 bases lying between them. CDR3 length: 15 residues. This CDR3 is CASSSSERDYNEQFF. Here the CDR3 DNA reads TGTGCCAGCAGCTCGAGCGAGAGAGACTACAATGAGCAGTTCTTC.

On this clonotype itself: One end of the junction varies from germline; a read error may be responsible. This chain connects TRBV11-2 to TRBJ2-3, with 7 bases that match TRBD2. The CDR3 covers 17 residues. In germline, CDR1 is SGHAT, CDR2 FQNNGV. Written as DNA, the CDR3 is TGTGCCAGTAGCTTATGGGGACTAACGTGCACGTCAGATACGCAGTATTTT. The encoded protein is CASSLWGLTCTSDTQYF.

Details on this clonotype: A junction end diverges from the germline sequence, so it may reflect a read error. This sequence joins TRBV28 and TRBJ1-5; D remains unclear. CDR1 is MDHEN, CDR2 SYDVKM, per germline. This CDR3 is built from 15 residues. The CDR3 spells CASGLIVEGAQPQHF. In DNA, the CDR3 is TGTGCCAGCGGTTTGATCGTCGAAGGTGCTCAGCCCCAGCATTTT.

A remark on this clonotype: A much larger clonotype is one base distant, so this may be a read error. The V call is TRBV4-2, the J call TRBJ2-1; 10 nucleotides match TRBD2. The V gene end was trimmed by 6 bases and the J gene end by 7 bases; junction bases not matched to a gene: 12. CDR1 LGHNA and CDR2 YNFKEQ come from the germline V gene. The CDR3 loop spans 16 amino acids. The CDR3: CASRLRSGRAGNEQFF. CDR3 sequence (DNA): TGTGCCAGCAGACTTCGAAGCGGGAGGGCCGGAAATGAGCAGTTCTTC.

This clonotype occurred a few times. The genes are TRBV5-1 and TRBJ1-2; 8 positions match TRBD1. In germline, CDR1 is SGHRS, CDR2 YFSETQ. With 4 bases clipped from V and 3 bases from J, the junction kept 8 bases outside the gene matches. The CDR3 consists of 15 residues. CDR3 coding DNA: TGCGCCAGCAGCCCCGGACAGGGTGGTCACTATGGCTACACCTTC. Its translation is CASSPGQGGHYGYTF. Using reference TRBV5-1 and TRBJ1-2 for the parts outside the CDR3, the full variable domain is KAGVTQTPRYLIKTRGQQVTLSCSPISGHRSVSWYQQTPGQGLQFLFEYFSETQRNKGNFPGRFSGRQFSNSRSEMNVSTLELGDSALYLCASSPGQGGHYGYTFGSGTRLTVV.

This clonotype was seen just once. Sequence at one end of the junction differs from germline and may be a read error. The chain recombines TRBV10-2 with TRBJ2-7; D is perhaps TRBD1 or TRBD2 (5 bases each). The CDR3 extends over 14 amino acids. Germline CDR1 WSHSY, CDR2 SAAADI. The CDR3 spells CASSEPGRGDEEYF. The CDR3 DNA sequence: TGCGCCAGCAGTGAACCGGGAAGGGGAGACGAGGAGTACTTC.

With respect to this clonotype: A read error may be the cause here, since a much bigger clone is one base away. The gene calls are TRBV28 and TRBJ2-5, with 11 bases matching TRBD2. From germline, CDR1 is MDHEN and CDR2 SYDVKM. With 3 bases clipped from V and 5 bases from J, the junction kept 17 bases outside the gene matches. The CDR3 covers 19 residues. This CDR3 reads CASSLQNSGRDSSGETQYF. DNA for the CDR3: TGTGCCAGCAGTTTGCAGAATAGCGGGAGGGATTCTAGCGGGGAGACCCAGTACTTC. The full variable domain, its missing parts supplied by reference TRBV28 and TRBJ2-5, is DVKVTQSSRYLVKRTGEKVFLECVQDMDHENMFWYRQDPGLGLRLIYFSYDVKMKEKGDIPEGYSVSREKKERFSLILESASTNQTSMYLCASSLQNSGRDSSGETQYFGPGTRLLVL.

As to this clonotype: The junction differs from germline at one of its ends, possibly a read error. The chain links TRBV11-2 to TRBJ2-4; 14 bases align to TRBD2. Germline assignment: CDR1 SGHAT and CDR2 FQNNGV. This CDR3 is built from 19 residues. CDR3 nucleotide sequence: TGTGTCAGCAGATCTCGACTAGCGGGAGGGCCTCTGATCAAAAACATTCAGTACTTC. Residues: CVSRSRLAGGPLIKNIQYF. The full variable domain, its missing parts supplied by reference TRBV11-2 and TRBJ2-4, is EAGVAQSPRYKIIEKRQSVAFWCNPISGHATLYWYQQILGQGPKLLIQFQNNGVVDDSQLPKDRFSAERLKGVDSTLKIQPAKLEDSAVYLCVSRSRLAGGPLIKNIQYFGAGTRLSVL.

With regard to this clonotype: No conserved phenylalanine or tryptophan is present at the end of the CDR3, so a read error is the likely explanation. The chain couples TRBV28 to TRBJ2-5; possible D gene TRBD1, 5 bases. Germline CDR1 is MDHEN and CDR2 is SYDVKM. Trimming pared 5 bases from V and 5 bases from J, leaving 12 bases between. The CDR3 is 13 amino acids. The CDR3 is CASSAWTLETQYN. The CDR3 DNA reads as TGTGCCAGCAGTGCGTGGACACTTGAGACCCAGTACAAC.

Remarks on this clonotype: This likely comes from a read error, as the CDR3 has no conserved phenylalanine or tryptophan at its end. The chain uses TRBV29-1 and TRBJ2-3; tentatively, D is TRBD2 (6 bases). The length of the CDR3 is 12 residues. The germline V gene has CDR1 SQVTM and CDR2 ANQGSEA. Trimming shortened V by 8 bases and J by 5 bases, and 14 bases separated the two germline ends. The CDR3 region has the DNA TGCAGCACGGCGACAGCGGGAGATACGCAGTATCTT. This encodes CSTATAGDTQYL.

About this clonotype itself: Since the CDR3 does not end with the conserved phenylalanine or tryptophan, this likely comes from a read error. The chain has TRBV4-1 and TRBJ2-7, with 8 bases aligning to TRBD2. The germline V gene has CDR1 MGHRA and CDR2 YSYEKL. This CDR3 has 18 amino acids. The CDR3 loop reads CTSSQVMRTSLFSYEQYL. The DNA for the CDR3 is TGCACCAGCAGCCAAGTTATGAGGACTAGCTTGTTCTCCTACGAGCAGTACCTC.

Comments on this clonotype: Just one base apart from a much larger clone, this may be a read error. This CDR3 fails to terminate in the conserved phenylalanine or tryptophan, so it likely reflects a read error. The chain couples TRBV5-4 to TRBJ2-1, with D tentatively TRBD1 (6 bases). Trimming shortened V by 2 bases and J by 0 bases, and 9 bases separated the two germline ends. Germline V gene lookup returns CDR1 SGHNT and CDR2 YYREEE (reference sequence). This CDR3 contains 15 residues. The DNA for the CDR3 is TGTGCCAGCAGCTTAACAGGGAGCTCCTACAATGAGCAGTTCATC. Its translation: CASSLTGSSYNEQFI.

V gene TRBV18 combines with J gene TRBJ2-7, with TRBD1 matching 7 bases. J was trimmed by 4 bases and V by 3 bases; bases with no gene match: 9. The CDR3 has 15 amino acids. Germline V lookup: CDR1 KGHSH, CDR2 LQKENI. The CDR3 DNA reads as TGTGCCAGCTCACCCCCGGGACAGACACTTTACGAGCAGTACTTC. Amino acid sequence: CASSPPGQTLYEQYF.

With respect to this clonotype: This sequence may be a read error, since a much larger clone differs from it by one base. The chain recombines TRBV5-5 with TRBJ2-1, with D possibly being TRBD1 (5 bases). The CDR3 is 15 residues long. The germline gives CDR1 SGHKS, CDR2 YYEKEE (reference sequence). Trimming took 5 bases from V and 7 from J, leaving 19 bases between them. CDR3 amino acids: CASRWGDSSWNEQFF. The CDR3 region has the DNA TGTGCCAGCAGGTGGGGCGACAGTTCTTGGAATGAGCAGTTCTTC.

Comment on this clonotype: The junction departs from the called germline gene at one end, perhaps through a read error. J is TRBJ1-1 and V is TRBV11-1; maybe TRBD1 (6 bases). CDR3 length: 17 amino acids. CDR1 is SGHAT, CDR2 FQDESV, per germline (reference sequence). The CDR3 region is CASSLASGAPRDTEALF. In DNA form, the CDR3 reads TGTGCCAGCAGCTTAGCGTCGGGCGCCCCCAGGGACACTGAAGCTCTCTTT.

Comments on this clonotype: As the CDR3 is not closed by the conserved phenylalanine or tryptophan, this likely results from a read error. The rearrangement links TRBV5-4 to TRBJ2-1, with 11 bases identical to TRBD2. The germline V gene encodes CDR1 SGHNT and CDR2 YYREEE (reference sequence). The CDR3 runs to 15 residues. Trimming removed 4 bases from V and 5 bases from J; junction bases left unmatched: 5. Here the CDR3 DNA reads TGTGCCAGCAGCGTCAGACTAGCGGGGCACAATGAGCAGTTCTTG. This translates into CASSVRLAGHNEQFL.

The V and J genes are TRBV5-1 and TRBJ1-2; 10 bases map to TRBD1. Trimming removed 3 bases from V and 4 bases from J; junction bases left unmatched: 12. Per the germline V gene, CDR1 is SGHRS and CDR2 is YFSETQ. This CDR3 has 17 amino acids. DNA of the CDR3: TGCGCCAGCAGCTGGGAGCTACGGGACAGGGGATCCTATGGCTACACCTTC. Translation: CASSWELRDRGSYGYTF.

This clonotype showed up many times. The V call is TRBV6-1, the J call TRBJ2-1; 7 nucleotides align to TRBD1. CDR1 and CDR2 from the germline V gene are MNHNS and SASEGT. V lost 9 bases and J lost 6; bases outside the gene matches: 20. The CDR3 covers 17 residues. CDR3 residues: CASMSVRTGVRVNEQFF. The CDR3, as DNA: TGTGCCAGTATGAGTGTTAGGACAGGAGTTCGGGTCAATGAGCAGTTCTTC.